The clone carrying this T cell receptor (beta chain) was counted many times. The sample belongs to a study of T-cell reconstitution after alpha-beta-depleted transplantation in children. Using unique molecular identifiers, the investigators prepared the TCRbeta library. MiXCR, run by TCRdb on the PCR reads, gives a single entry per CDR3 protein. The table shows 600,000 to 700,000 distinct CDR3 sequences, with around 16% occurring only once. Germline CDR1 is DFQATT and CDR2 is SNEGSKA (reference sequence). The CDR3 is 16 residues long. Unmatched junction bases numbered 9, after V lost 3 bases and J lost 0 bases.

The sequence derives from a human donor who donated a stem cell graft to a child with acute myeloid leukemia. This specimen was PBMCs from the stem cell graft donor, taken from the stem cell graft. V is TRBV20-1 and J is TRBJ1-2; 8 bases map to TRBD1. CDR3 in amino acids: CSASAQGAPTNYGYTF. CDR3 nucleotides: TGCAGTGCTAGCGCGCAGGGGGCCCCGACTAACTATGGCTACACCTTC.